The present entry profiles one TCR beta chain with its context. This table comes from immunoSEQ multiplex PCR, and its TCRdb copy is limited to in-frame clones, with some not included. Among around 320,000 clones, just under 90% were seen once, and the ten largest hold less than 3.5%. This sample stems from a study of blood T cell repertoires in COVID-19. Losses at the gene ends were 2 bases for V and 6 bases for J; bases not matched to a gene: 7. This CDR3 has 15 amino acids. CDR1 ENHRY and CDR2 SYGVKD come from the germline V gene. Study members were between roughly 18 and 100 years old and lived in some 26 US regions.

The sequence came from a woman between 50 and 59 years old who had been exposed to COVID-19. The sequenced sample was PBMCs or T cells enriched from blood (not recorded which). The chain joins TRBV10-3 to TRBJ1-1; 9 bases are shared with TRBD1. CDR3 in DNA: TGTGCCATCAGTGAGCCAGGGACAGGGAGTGCTGAAGCTTTCTTT. Translated: CAISEPGTGSAEAFF.